This T cell receptor beta chain emerged from a study of blood T cell repertoires in COVID-19. J lost 12 bases, V lost 5 bases, and 8 bases had no gene match. CDR3 length: 14 amino acids. Germline assignment: CDR1 MDHEN and CDR2 SYDVKM. Under the authors' procedure: Counts of nucleated cells, estimated from reference gene primer amplification, were obtained. Measured with immunoSEQ multiplex PCR; TCRdb has only the in-frame clones, and not every one. D and trimming come from the DNA, and the V and J calls and clone size come from that table. The profile shows a few hundred thousand clones, roughly 81% of them singletons.

This sequence was found in a woman in her forties or fifties who had been exposed to COVID-19. The chain joins TRBV28 to TRBJ1-6; the match to TRBD1 covers 9 bases. Input material: PBMCs or T cells enriched from blood (not recorded which). CDR3 loop: CASSDYRGRRPLHF. The DNA for the CDR3 is TGTGCCAGCAGTGACTACAGGGGGCGGCGACCCCTCCACTTT.